These 21 T cell receptor beta chains originate from one sample sequenced in a study of blood T cell repertoires in COVID-19. Sequenced by immunoSEQ multiplex PCR; TCRdb stores in-frame clones only, minus some. Of around 250,000 clones listed, more than 85% are singletons. Sequenced sample: PBMCs or T cells enriched from blood (not recorded which). These receptors were collected from a man aged 35 to 55 who had been exposed to COVID-19.

The V call is TRBV28, the J call TRBJ2-3; D remains unclear. CDR3 length: 12 residues. Germline V gene data show CDR1 as MDHEN and CDR2 as SYDVKM. Trimming stripped 11 bases from V and 1 base from J, with 10 bases between. The CDR3 loop is CAGRKGTDTQYF. The CDR3 DNA reads as TGTGCCGGGCGCAAGGGCACAGATACGCAGTATTTT.

This chain joins TRBV19 and TRBJ1-2; TRBD1 is a possible D gene (6 bases). Trimming stripped 3 bases from V and 4 bases from J, with 12 bases between. There are 14 residues in the CDR3. The germline V gene encodes CDR1 LNHDA and CDR2 SQIVND (reference sequence). CDR3 DNA sequence: TGTGCCAGTAGTATCGGCGGACAGCCCTATGGCTACACCTTC. Translating it yields CASSIGGQPYGYTF.

The CDR3 DNA reads as TGTGCCACCAGTGACCCCAGTAGCGGGAGTTTCGGTGAGCAGTTCTTC. It specifies CATSDPSSGSFGEQFF. V is TRBV24-1 and J is TRBJ2-1, with TRBD2 matching over 9 bases. Germline lookup yields CDR1 KGHDR and CDR2 SFDVKD. Trimming cost V 4 bases and J 9 bases; bases outside gene matches: 12. The CDR3 covers 16 residues.

The sample holds one count of this clone. Relative to the germline gene, one junction end is altered; a read error may explain this. The chain links TRBV28 to TRBJ2-7, with D possibly TRBD1 on 5 matching bases. Germline loops: CDR1 MDHEN, CDR2 SYDVKM. CDR3 length equals 12 residues. This CDR3 is CASSSPGYGQYF. The CDR3 DNA sequence: TGTGCCAGCAGTTCCCCAGGGTACGGGCAGTACTTC.

V is TRBV3-1 (or the pseudogene TRBV3-2) and J is TRBJ2-1, with D maybe TRBD2 (5 bases). The germline CDR1 and CDR2 sequences are LGHDT and YNNKEL (reference sequence). The CDR3 is 15 residues long. V was clipped by 5 bases and J by 4 bases, with 15 bases between them. In DNA form, the CDR3 reads TGTGCCAGCAGCGGGCTAGCAGAGATTTACAATGAGCAGTTCTTC. It encodes CASSGLAEIYNEQFF.

The chain carries TRBV5-1 and TRBJ2-1, with 10 bases lining up with TRBD2. The germline V gene has CDR1 SGHRS and CDR2 YFSETQ. The V and J ends lost 4 bases and 3 bases, in that order; junction bases with no gene match: 10. This CDR3 has 17 amino acids. The CDR3 spells CASSAGGLAGVYNEQFF. The CDR3 bases are TGCGCCAGCAGCGCTGGAGGTCTAGCGGGAGTCTACAATGAGCAGTTCTTC.

This chain's CDR3 is CASSPGGLAGVYNEQFF. CDR3 nucleotides: TGTGCCAGCAGCCCTGGGGGACTAGCGGGAGTGTACAATGAGCAGTTCTTC. The V call is TRBV7-3, the J call TRBJ2-1; 14 bases match TRBD2. V lost 5 bases, J lost 4 bases, and 7 bases stayed unmatched. This CDR3 spans 17 amino acids. The germline CDR1 and CDR2 sequences are SGHTA and FQGTGA.

V and J are TRBV4-1 and TRBJ2-7; D gene unclear. The CDR3 length is 15 residues. Trimming removed 3 bases from V and 3 bases from J, with 15 bases in between. Germline V gene lookup returns CDR1 MGHRA and CDR2 YSYEKL. DNA for the CDR3: TGCGCCAGCAGCCAGCAATCTGGCGGCCGCTACGAGCAGTACTTC. It yields the protein CASSQQSGGRYEQYF.

To note about this clone: At one of its ends the junction is not consistent with the germline gene, which may arise from a read error. This chain links TRBV7-2 with TRBJ2-1, with 12 positions matching TRBD2. The CDR3 consists of 14 residues. Per the germline V gene, CDR1 is SGHTA and CDR2 is FQGNSA. CDR3 loop: CASSLAGGPDEQFF. Written as DNA, the CDR3 is TGTGCCAGCAGCCTAGCGGGAGGGCCCGATGAGCAGTTCTTC. Full variable domain (rest looked up from reference TRBV7-2 and TRBJ2-1): GAGVSQSPSNKVTEKGKDVELRCDPISGHTALYWYRQSLGQGLEFLIYFQGNSAPDKSGLPSDRFSAERTGGSVSTLTIQRTQQEDSAVYLCASSLAGGPDEQFFGPGTRLTVL.

The chain carries TRBV28 and TRBJ1-4; the D gene is possibly TRBD1 (6 bases). CDR1 is MDHEN, CDR2 SYDVKM, per germline. The germline V and J ends were trimmed by 5 bases and 3 bases, with 16 bases remaining between them. The CDR3 is made up of 16 amino acids. For the CDR3, the DNA is TGTGCCAGCAGTCCCTCTTACAGGGCGGCTAATGAAAAACTGTTTTTT. Amino acids: CASSPSYRAANEKLFF.

The chain carries TRBV5-1 and TRBJ1-3, with D uncertain. CDR1 and CDR2 from the germline V gene are SGHRS and YFSETQ. The CDR3 is made up of 15 amino acids. The ends were cut back, 4 bases at V and 0 bases at J, with 11 bases in the middle. DNA for the CDR3: TGCGCCAGCAGCAACGACGGGTACTCTGGAAACACCATATATTTT. It codes for CASSNDGYSGNTIYF.

CDR3 protein: CASTRVSWLAGETSYEQYF. The DNA for the CDR3 is TGTGCCAGCACCCGAGTGAGTTGGCTAGCGGGAGAAACGTCCTACGAGCAGTACTTC. This chain connects TRBV11-2 to TRBJ2-7; 10 positions agree with TRBD2. The CDR3 is 19 amino acids. The germline V gene encodes CDR1 SGHAT and CDR2 FQNNGV. V was clipped by 7 bases and J by 1 base; unmatched bases: 19.

The chain joins TRBV24-1 to TRBJ2-1, with 7 positions matching TRBD1. V shed 3 bases, J shed 5 bases, and the junction held 15 bases outside the gene matches. This CDR3 comprises 18 residues. CDR1 and CDR2 from the germline V gene are KGHDR and SFDVKD. This chain's CDR3 is CATSDENPRDSQNNEQFF. CDR3 coding DNA: TGTGCCACCAGTGATGAAAACCCCCGGGACAGCCAAAACAATGAGCAGTTCTTC.

The chain is built from TRBV19 and TRBJ1-5; D uncertain. This CDR3 is 14 amino acids long. Trimming removed 3 bases at V and 6 bases at J, with 12 bases between. Germline CDR1 is LNHDA and CDR2 is SQIVND (reference sequence). The CDR3 loop is CASSIQVPGQPQHF. CDR3 nucleotides: TGTGCCAGTAGTATTCAGGTCCCAGGTCAGCCCCAGCATTTT.

The rearrangement links TRBV9 to TRBJ2-1; TRBD2 agrees at 7 bases. Trimming at V came to 0 bases and at J to 2 bases, leaving 11 bases not matched to a gene. CDR3 length equals 18 residues. CDR1 and CDR2 (germline): SGDLS, YYNGEE. The CDR3 loop reads CASSVAGGSGYTYNEQFF. For the CDR3, the DNA is TGTGCCAGCAGCGTAGCTGGCGGTAGCGGGTATACCTACAATGAGCAGTTCTTC.

The chain carries TRBV21-1 and TRBJ2-7; whether TRBD2, the table's D call, matches the DNA was not checked. TRBV21-1 corresponds to a pseudogene. This CDR3 is 17 amino acids long. CDR3 loop: CASSKRLAGPLPYEQYF. The CDR3 region has the DNA TGTGCCAGCAGCAAAAGACTAGCGGGACCCCTACCCTACGAGCAGTACTTC.

Of note for this clone: At one end the junction does not follow the germline gene, possibly because of a read error. For the CDR3, the DNA is TGTGCCAGTAACCACGGACAGGCGAACGCTGAAGCTTTCTTT. The encoded protein is CASNHGQANAEAFF. V and J are TRBV19 and TRBJ1-1; 7 bases are a match to TRBD1. Germline V gene lookup returns CDR1 LNHDA and CDR2 SQIVND (reference sequence). This CDR3 contains 14 residues.

This sequence joins TRBV5-5 and TRBJ1-5; 7 bases align to TRBD1. CDR3 size: 15 residues. CDR1 and CDR2 (germline): SGHKS, YYEKEE (reference sequence). V shed 1 base and J 2 bases; nucleotides not matched to a gene: 3. As DNA, the CDR3 is TGTGCCAGCAGCTTGATAGGGGGCGGCAATCAGCCCCAGCATTTT. This codes for CASSLIGGGNQPQHF.

This chain uses TRBV19 with TRBJ1-5; D possibly corresponds to TRBD1 (5 bases). Germline CDR1 and CDR2: LNHDA and SQIVND (reference sequence). The CDR3 covers 14 residues. The germline V and J ends were trimmed by 4 bases and 5 bases, with 12 bases remaining between them. The CDR3 here is CASSKGQGYQPQHF. The DNA for the CDR3 is TGTGCCAGTAGTAAGGGCCAGGGTTATCAGCCCCAGCATTTT.

V usage is TRBV5-6 and J usage is TRBJ2-7; 9 nucleotides match TRBD1. This CDR3 is built from 15 residues. Losses at the gene ends were 2 bases for V and 4 bases for J; bases not matched to a gene: 7. Germline CDR1 and CDR2: SGHDT and YYEEEE. CDR3 region: CASSFLSTGGYEQYF. DNA for the CDR3: TGTGCCAGCAGCTTTTTATCGACAGGGGGTTACGAGCAGTACTTC.

This clone has only one observation. The chain employs TRBV11-2 and TRBJ2-7; D may be TRBD2 (6 bases). V lost 0 bases and J lost 6, with 18 bases in between. Germline V lookup: CDR1 SGHAT, CDR2 FQNNGV. The length of the CDR3 is 16 residues. The CDR3 DNA reads as TGTGCCAGCAGCTTAGATCCAGGGACTCGAGCTGTCGAGCAGTACTTC. Translation: CASSLDPGTRAVEQYF.